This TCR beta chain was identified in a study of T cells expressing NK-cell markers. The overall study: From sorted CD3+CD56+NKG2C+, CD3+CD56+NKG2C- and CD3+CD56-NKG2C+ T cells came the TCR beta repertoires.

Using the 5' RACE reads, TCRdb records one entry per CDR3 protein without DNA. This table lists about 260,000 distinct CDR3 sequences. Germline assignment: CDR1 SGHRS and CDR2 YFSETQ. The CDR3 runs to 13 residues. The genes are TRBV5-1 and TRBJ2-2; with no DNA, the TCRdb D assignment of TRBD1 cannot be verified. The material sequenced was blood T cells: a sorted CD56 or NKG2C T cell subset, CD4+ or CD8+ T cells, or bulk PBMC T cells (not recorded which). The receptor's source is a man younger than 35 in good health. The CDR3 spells CASNPHGTGELFF.